This T cell receptor (beta chain) was captured in a study of early T cells in non-severe SARS-CoV-2 infection. Study overall: The study sequenced bulk RNA from unsorted whole blood, with chains unpaired. Study-wide results and limits: Clonotype matching in VDJdb favored anti-spike CD8 responses and did not capture private and CD4 specificities.

The CDR3 contains 14 residues. Germline CDR1 is DFQATT and CDR2 is SNEGSKA (reference sequence). Each cDNA molecule carried a unique molecular identifier. MiXCR, applied by TCRdb to the 5' RACE reads, yields one record per CDR3 protein. The table has 65,000 to 95,000 distinct CDR3 sequences, more than 13% seen once. Points on this clonotype: Its cognate antigen is unknown.

This chain connects TRBV20-1 to TRBJ1-3, with D possibly matching TRBD1 (6 bases). This receptor was taken from an adult who was a healthcare worker with PCR-confirmed SARS-CoV-2 infection or an uninfected control (not recorded which). Sequenced material: whole blood. The CDR3 spells CSIQGPSSGNTIYF. CDR3 DNA: TGCAGCATACAGGGCCCGAGCTCTGGAAACACCATATATTTT.